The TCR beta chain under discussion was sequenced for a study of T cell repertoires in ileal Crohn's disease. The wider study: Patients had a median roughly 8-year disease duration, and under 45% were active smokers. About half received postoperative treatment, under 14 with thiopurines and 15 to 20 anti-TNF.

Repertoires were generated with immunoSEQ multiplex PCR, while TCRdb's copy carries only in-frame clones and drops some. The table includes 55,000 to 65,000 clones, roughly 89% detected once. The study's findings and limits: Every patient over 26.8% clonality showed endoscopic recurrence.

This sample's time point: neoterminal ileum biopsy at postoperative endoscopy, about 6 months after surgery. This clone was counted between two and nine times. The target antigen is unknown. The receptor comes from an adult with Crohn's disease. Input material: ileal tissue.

The CDR3 region is CATRDRGNQPQHF. CDR3 in DNA: TGTGCAACCCGGGACAGGGGCAATCAGCCCCAGCATTTT. The J gene is TRBJ1-5, the V gene TRBV6-5, with TRBD1 matching 9 bases. The CDR3 runs to 13 residues. Germline CDR1 and CDR2: MNHEY and SVGAGI.